These 29 T cell receptor beta chains share one sample of origin, sequenced in a study of CD8+ T cells in alopecia areata. CD4+ cells from four to six patients underwent sorting into CD25+CD127- cells. Extraction and reverse transcription of RNA yielded cDNA as the sequencing template. Profiled with immunoSEQ multiplex PCR; TCRdb holds only in-frame clones, not every one. The sample holds about 37,000 clones; roughly half are singletons and the top ten take less than 2%. Input material: CD4+ Tregs sorted from blood. These TCRs come from a human donor with alopecia areata.

This chain uses TRBV19 with TRBJ2-6; D may be TRBD1 (5 bases). Germline CDR1 and CDR2: LNHDA and SQIVND (reference sequence). The CDR3 has 17 residues. V was pared by 4 bases and J by 0 bases, with 13 bases between. The CDR3 loop is CASSRPRQSSGANVLTF. The CDR3 nucleotides read TGTGCCAGTAGTAGGCCAAGACAGAGCTCTGGGGCCAACGTCCTGACTTTC.

This clone was found a few times. J is TRBJ2-5 and V is TRBV10-3; 7 positions agree with TRBD1. The germline V gene has CDR1 ENHRY and CDR2 SYGVKD. Trimming cost V 3 bases and J 2 bases; bases outside gene matches: 6. This CDR3 region has 15 residues. The CDR3 region is CAISERDSGQETQYF. DNA for the CDR3: TGTGCCATCAGTGAAAGGGACAGCGGTCAAGAGACCCAGTACTTC.

The chain carries TRBV19 and TRBJ1-5; D is undetermined. Germline V gene data show CDR1 as LNHDA and CDR2 as SQIVND (reference sequence). CDR3 length: 15 amino acids. V lost 7 bases and J lost 3, with 16 bases in between. The DNA for the CDR3 is TGTGCCAGTACCCCTTGGGGTCCCCTCAATCAGCCCCAGCATTTT. Its translation is CASTPWGPLNQPQHF.

This clone was observed a handful of times. The chain is built from TRBV7-9 and TRBJ1-1; 10 nucleotides match TRBD1. Unmatched junction bases numbered 4, after V lost 4 bases and J lost 5 bases. The CDR3 extends over 14 amino acids. The germline gives CDR1 SEHNR, CDR2 FQNEAQ (reference sequence). The CDR3 reads CASSSGTGETEAFF. CDR3 in DNA: TGTGCCAGCAGCTCCGGGACAGGGGAAACTGAAGCTTTCTTT.

This clone was picked up a small number of times. The rearrangement uses TRBV7-2 and TRBJ2-3, with 7 bases that match TRBD2. The CDR3 has 15 amino acids. V lost 7 bases, J lost 6 bases, and 13 bases stayed unmatched. Germline V gene lookup returns CDR1 SGHTA and CDR2 FQGNSA. The DNA of the CDR3 is TGTGCCAGCACCCCAACGGGCGGGAGTCGGGATACGCAGTATTTT. Translation gives CASTPTGGSRDTQYF.

The rearrangement joins TRBV30 to TRBJ1-2, with D possibly being TRBD1 (5 bases). Germline lookup yields CDR1 GTSNPN and CDR2 SVGIG (reference sequence). The CDR3 sequence is 12 residues long. V was pared by 0 bases and J by 7 bases, with 9 bases between. As DNA, the CDR3 is TGTGCCTGGAGTGTAGTCCAGGGTGGCTACACCTTC. Translated, it gives CAWSVVQGGYTF.

This clone was seen just once. This chain joins TRBV12-5 and TRBJ2-7; D perhaps matches TRBD2 (5 bases). The CDR3 contains 11 residues. The germline V and J ends were trimmed by 5 bases and 3 bases, with 5 bases remaining between them. Germline V lookup: CDR1 LGHNT, CDR2 FRNRAP. CDR3 in DNA: TGTGCTAGTGGTCGGGGCTACGAGCAGTACTTC. Translating gives CASGRGYEQYF.

This rearrangement joins TRBV7-2 to TRBJ2-7; tentatively, D is TRBD2 (5 bases). The CDR3 has 13 amino acids. Germline V gives CDR1 SGHTA, CDR2 FQGNSA. V was trimmed by 5 bases and J by 1 base, leaving 9 bases between them. The CDR3 reads CASSGPGSYEQYF. CDR3 nucleotide sequence: TGTGCCAGCAGCGGACCGGGATCCTACGAGCAGTACTTC.

V and J are TRBV5-1 and TRBJ2-7; 8 nucleotides agree with TRBD2. J lost 1 base, V lost 0 bases, and 3 bases had no gene match. The CDR3 is 15 residues long. Germline-derived CDR1 and CDR2 are SGHRS and YFSETQ. This CDR3 reads CASSLAPGGSYEQYF. CDR3 in DNA: TGCGCCAGCAGCTTGGCCCCGGGGGGGTCCTACGAGCAGTACTTC.

This rearrangement joins TRBV7-2 to TRBJ2-5; D might be TRBD2 (5 bases). The CDR3 covers 14 residues. Germline V lookup: CDR1 SGHTA, CDR2 FQGNSA. Trimming removed 5 bases from V and 1 base from J, with 11 bases in between. CDR3 sequence (DNA): TGTGCCAGCAGCCCGCCGGGGTTCCAAGAGACCCAGTACTTC. It translates to CASSPPGFQETQYF.

This clone has a handful of counts. The V call is TRBV9, the J call TRBJ2-1; the D is unclear. Germline CDR1 reads SGDLS; CDR2 reads YYNGEE. The CDR3 contains 11 residues. Between the trimmed V and J ends, which lost 0 bases and 8 bases, there was a span of 3 bases. CDR3: CASSVGYEQFF. CDR3 nucleotides: TGTGCCAGCAGCGTAGGGTATGAGCAGTTCTTC.

This clone was seen only a few times. The rearrangement uses TRBV7-2 and TRBJ1-2; D call uncertain. CDR3 length: 14 residues. Germline CDR1 is SGHTA and CDR2 is FQGNSA. V lost 5 bases and J 4 bases, leaving 14 bases between the germline ends. CDR3 DNA: TGTGCCAGCAGCCCCGCGCTACAGACCTATGGCTACACCTTC. Amino acid sequence: CASSPALQTYGYTF.

This clone appeared a few times. The chain joins TRBV4-2 to TRBJ2-7; 7 bases fit TRBD2. Germline V gives CDR1 LGHNA, CDR2 YNFKEQ. The CDR3 covers 14 residues. V dropped 1 base and J dropped 7; count of bases not matched to a gene: 7. CDR3 coding DNA: TGTGCCAGCAGCCAAGCCAGCGGGAAGGGAGAGCAGTACTTC. Protein: CASSQASGKGEQYF.

J is TRBJ1-5 and V is TRBV7-2; no clear D gene. This CDR3 spans 13 amino acids. V was clipped by 5 bases and J by 3 bases, with 8 bases between them. Looked up from germline, CDR1 is SGHTA and CDR2 is FQGNSA. The CDR3 nucleotides are TGTGCCAGCAGCGAGGCGATCAATCAGCCCCAGCATTTT. As protein: CASSEAINQPQHF.

This clone was seen only a few times. V and J are TRBV7-8 and TRBJ2-2; D gene ambiguous. V was pared by 3 bases and J by 6 bases, with 2 bases between. Germline V gene data show CDR1 as SGHVS and CDR2 as FQNEAQ. The CDR3 length is 11 residues. The CDR3 spells CASSFPGELFF. CDR3 DNA: TGTGCCAGCAGCTTCCCCGGGGAGCTGTTTTTT.

The chain couples TRBV6-5 to TRBJ2-1; TRBD2 matches 8 bases. The CDR3 contains 15 residues. With 5 bases clipped from V and 6 bases from J, the junction kept 9 bases outside the gene matches. Germline CDR1 reads MNHEY; CDR2 reads SVGAGI. The CDR3 is CASSISYRGGNEQFF. Written as DNA, the CDR3 is TGTGCCAGCAGTATCTCGTACCGGGGGGGCAATGAGCAGTTCTTC.

This clone was observed a handful of times. The V gene is TRBV7-3, the J gene TRBJ2-4; possibly TRBD2 for D (5 bases). V lost 5 bases to trimming and J lost 0 bases, with 11 bases between them. The germline V gene encodes CDR1 SGHTA and CDR2 FQGTGA. CDR3 length: 15 amino acids. The CDR3 DNA reads TGTGCCAGCAGCCGGGGATCAATAGCCAAAAACATTCAGTACTTC. This gives the protein CASSRGSIAKNIQYF.

The rearrangement uses TRBV4-1 and TRBJ2-1; the match to TRBD2 covers 9 bases. The germline V gene encodes CDR1 MGHRA and CDR2 YSYEKL. The V segment lost 1 base and the J segment 4 bases; nucleotides outside the gene matches: 5. The CDR3 consists of 16 residues. Written as DNA, the CDR3 is TGCGCCAGCAGCCAAGTAGCGGGGGCAGGGTACAATGAGCAGTTCTTC. This translates into CASSQVAGAGYNEQFF.

This clone was seen only once. V usage is TRBV18 and J usage is TRBJ1-5, with D maybe TRBD1 (5 bases). This CDR3 is 14 amino acids long. V lost 3 bases to trimming and J lost 1 base, with 7 bases between them. CDR1 and CDR2 from the germline V gene are KGHSH and LQKENI. The CDR3 spells CASSPGLSNQPQHF. The CDR3 DNA sequence: TGTGCCAGCTCACCGGGACTGAGCAATCAGCCCCAGCATTTT.

The chain employs TRBV29-1 and TRBJ2-3; no clear D. The CDR3 runs to 13 residues. Germline-derived CDR1 and CDR2 are SQVTM and ANQGSEA. Trimming pared 1 base from V and 0 bases from J, leaving 5 bases between. The CDR3 here is CSVEVSSTDTQYF. DNA of the CDR3: TGCAGCGTTGAAGTCTCTAGCACAGATACGCAGTATTTT.

The chain couples TRBV6-5 to TRBJ2-7; 12 nucleotides agree with TRBD2. The CDR3 contains 16 residues. From germline, CDR1 is MNHEY and CDR2 SVGAGI. Trimming took 2 bases from V and 5 from J; bases not matched to a gene: 7. CDR3 protein: CASSYLLAGGMNEQYF. The CDR3 nucleotides are TGTGCCAGCAGTTACCTACTAGCGGGGGGCATGAACGAGCAGTACTTC.

This clone occurred a few times. This chain links TRBV7-2 with TRBJ2-5; 8 bases map to TRBD1. The CDR3 totals 15 residues. With V trimmed by 1 base and J by 5 bases, 6 bases remained unmatched. Germline values: CDR1 SGHTA, CDR2 FQGNSA. The CDR3 sequence is CASSLVAGGGETQYF. In nucleotides, the CDR3 is TGTGCCAGCAGCTTAGTAGCAGGGGGCGGGGAGACCCAGTACTTC.

The chain joins TRBV15 to TRBJ2-7; maybe TRBD2 (7 bases). Germline CDR1 LNHNV, CDR2 YYDKDF (reference sequence). The V and J ends lost 3 bases and 8 bases respectively, with 17 bases between them. The CDR3 covers 14 residues. As DNA, the CDR3 is TGTGCCACCAGCAGCGATAGCCGGGGGGCCAAGCAGTACTTC. It yields the protein CATSSDSRGAKQYF.

DNA for the CDR3: TGTGCCAGCAGCTCTTCCAGGGGTTATGAGGAGACCCAGTACTTC. This encodes CASSSSRGYEETQYF. The chain links TRBV7-3 to TRBJ2-5, with a tentative D call TRBD1 (6 bases). V lost 4 bases and J lost 5, with 17 bases in between. CDR3 length: 15 amino acids. CDR1 is SGHTA, CDR2 FQGTGA, per germline.

The chain combines TRBV14 with TRBJ2-7; TRBD2 might be the D (5 bases). CDR1 is SGHDN, CDR2 FVKESK, per germline. The CDR3 is made up of 13 amino acids. The ends were cut back, 1 base at V and 7 bases at J, with 11 bases in the middle. This chain's CDR3 is CASSQAPPGEQYF. The CDR3 nucleotides read TGTGCCAGCAGCCAAGCCCCTCCGGGGGAGCAGTACTTC.

The rearrangement joins TRBV5-1 to TRBJ2-2, with TRBD1 matching over 8 bases. The CDR3 length is 15 residues. CDR1 is SGHRS, CDR2 YFSETQ, per germline. With V trimmed by 2 bases and J by 4 bases, 4 bases remained unmatched. The CDR3 here is CASSLSRGRTGELFF. The CDR3 coding sequence is TGCGCCAGCAGCTTATCCAGGGGGCGCACCGGGGAGCTGTTTTTT.

The chain couples TRBV6-5 to TRBJ1-2; D is undetermined. The CDR3 spans 11 residues. V was trimmed by 8 bases and J by 2 bases, leaving 6 bases between them. Per the germline V gene, CDR1 is MNHEY and CDR2 is SVGAGI. The CDR3 DNA reads TGTGCCAGCGTAGGGAACTATGGCTACACCTTC. This sequence encodes CASVGNYGYTF.

This chain connects TRBV4-3 to TRBJ2-1; 8 bases line up with TRBD1. The germline gives CDR1 LGHNA, CDR2 YSLEER. Trimming took 1 base from V and 9 from J; bases not matched to a gene: 11. CDR3 length equals 16 residues. CDR3: CASSQVGQGARSEQFF. In DNA form, the CDR3 reads TGCGCCAGCAGCCAAGTGGGTCAGGGGGCGCGGAGTGAGCAGTTCTTC.

The chain is built from TRBV7-9 and TRBJ1-2, with 9 bases matching TRBD1. This CDR3 is 13 amino acids long. Germline V gene lookup returns CDR1 SEHNR and CDR2 FQNEAQ (reference sequence). V trimming: 5 bases; J trimming: 6 bases; junction bases outside the gene matches: 4. The CDR3 sequence is CASSIRTGDGYTF. The DNA of the CDR3 is TGTGCCAGCAGCATACGGACAGGGGATGGCTACACCTTC.